This TCR beta chain comes out of a study of identical twins. Study outcomes and limitations: Findings depended on cross-sectional statistics rather than tracking the same donors.

V was cut by 0 bases and J by 10 bases, with 4 bases left in between. The CDR3 sequence is 11 residues long. In germline, CDR1 is SGHTA, CDR2 FQGNSA. Many counts were recorded for this clonotype. The antigen is not known. Addition of a universal primer site occurred through template switching, and cDNA carried unique molecular identifiers. TCRdb passed the 5' RACE reads through MiXCR, listing each CDR3 protein once. The data show 310,000 or so distinct CDR3 sequences, about 8.1% seen once. The sample also formed part of further work on yellow fever vaccine responses in identical twins.

The sequencing input was memory (CD45RO+) T cells sorted from blood. The chain carries TRBV7-2 and TRBJ2-1; D not resolved. The sequence derives from a young woman in good health. The CDR3 region is CASSLALEQFF. The CDR3, as DNA: TGTGCCAGCAGCTTAGCGCTAGAGCAGTTCTTC.